A single sample is the source of the 22 T cell receptor beta chains below, sequenced in a study of regulatory dendritic cells for organ transplantation. These TCRs are of unknown antigen specificity. TCRdb's copy holds only in-frame clones and misses some; the assay was immunoSEQ multiplex PCR. Here the sample spans approximately 18,000 clones, 70% to 80% being singletons. Allogeneic regulatory or mature dendritic cells were co-cultured for four to six days with CFSE-labeled sorted T cells at 1:10. The sequencing input was memory CD4+ T cells from blood cultured with regulatory dendritic cells. Subset indicated: CD45RO+ memory T cells. Receptors originate from a human donor in good health.

This rearrangement joins TRBV4-1 to TRBJ2-2; TRBD1 is a possible D gene (6 bases). This CDR3 spans 16 amino acids. V lost 5 bases and J lost 2, with 15 bases in between. Germline V gene lookup returns CDR1 MGHRA and CDR2 YSYEKL. CDR3 amino acids: CASSYLRGGNTGELFF. The CDR3 DNA is TGCGCCAGCAGCTATCTCAGGGGCGGAAACACCGGGGAGCTGTTTTTT.

The chain links TRBV18 to TRBJ2-1; the match to TRBD1 covers 10 bases. This CDR3 spans 16 amino acids. V shed 6 bases, J shed 8 bases, and the junction held 13 bases outside the gene matches. In germline, CDR1 is KGHSH, CDR2 LQKENI. This CDR3 is CASSSGTGDIRDEQFF. The CDR3 DNA follows: TGTGCCAGCTCGTCCGGGACAGGGGATATTAGAGATGAGCAGTTCTTC.

This clone was seen only once. The rearrangement joins TRBV18 to TRBJ2-7; weak D call: TRBD1 (6 bases). The ends were cut back, 3 bases at V and 1 base at J, with 10 bases in the middle. Germline V gene sequence: CDR1 KGHSH, CDR2 LQKENI. This CDR3 has 14 amino acids. CDR3 coding DNA: TGTGCCAGCTCACCTACCAGGGGTTCCTACGAGCAGTACTTC. Protein: CASSPTRGSYEQYF.

This clone was detected only a few times. The chain joins TRBV2 to TRBJ1-2; D not resolved. The CDR3 runs to 15 residues. In germline, CDR1 is SNHLY, CDR2 FYNNEI. V was shortened by 4 bases and J by 0 bases, with 12 bases between the two germline ends. The CDR3 nucleotides read TGTGCCAGCAGTGTATTGCCACCGACTAACTATGGCTACACCTTC. It translates to CASSVLPPTNYGYTF. Complete variable domain (other parts from reference TRBV2 and TRBJ1-2): EPEVTQTPSHQVTQMGQEVILRCVPISNHLYFYWYRQILGQKVEFLVSFYNNEISEKSEIFDDQFSVERPDGSNFTLKIRSTKLEDSAMYFCASSVLPPTNYGYTFGSGTRLTVV.

CDR3 sequence (DNA): TGTGCCAGCAGCCCCGGGGTACTAGGGGTAGAGACCCAGTACTTC. Its translation is CASSPGVLGVETQYF. The chain links TRBV7-3 to TRBJ2-5, with D perhaps given as TRBD1 or TRBD2 (5 bases each). The CDR3 is made up of 15 amino acids. The V end was cut by 5 bases, the J end by 4 bases, with 17 bases between. CDR1 is SGHTA and CDR2 is FQGTGA in the germline V gene.

This clone was observed once. This rearrangement joins TRBV4-3 to TRBJ2-7; D unresolved. Looked up from germline, CDR1 is LGHNA and CDR2 is YSLEER. V was trimmed by 0 bases and J by 5 bases, leaving 5 bases between them. The CDR3 is 12 amino acids. The CDR3 DNA is TGCGCCAGCAGCCAAGAGCCCCACGAGCAGTACTTC. Translation gives CASSQEPHEQYF.

The chain carries TRBV2 and TRBJ2-5; no clear D gene. From germline, CDR1 is SNHLY and CDR2 FYNNEI. Trimming cost V 0 bases and J 7 bases, with 12 bases left between them. CDR3 length equals 14 residues. CDR3 coding DNA: TGTGCCAGCAGTGAAGCCGCCCGATCGGGGACCCAGTACTTC. This codes for CASSEAARSGTQYF.

The genes are TRBV7-2 and TRBJ2-1; no firm D call. The V end lost 2 bases, the J end lost 5 bases, and 10 bases lay between the germline ends. The CDR3 has 14 amino acids. CDR1 and CDR2 (germline): SGHTA, FQGNSA. The CDR3 region is CASSLFITHNEQFF. The CDR3 coding sequence is TGTGCCAGCAGCTTATTTATCACACACAATGAGCAGTTCTTC.

This clone has just one count. V and J are TRBV7-8 and TRBJ2-7; D is ambiguous. V was trimmed by 5 bases and J by 3 bases, leaving 20 bases between them. This CDR3 comprises 16 residues. Germline CDR1 SGHVS, CDR2 FQNEAQ. This chain's CDR3 is CASSKMVSPSFYEQYF. CDR3 coding DNA: TGTGCCAGCAGCAAAATGGTCTCGCCTTCCTTCTACGAGCAGTACTTC. The complete variable domain, with remaining parts taken from reference TRBV7-8 and TRBJ2-7, reads GAGVSQSPRYKVAKRGQDVALRCDPISGHVSLFWYQQALGQGPEFLTYFQNEAQLDKSGLPSDRFFAERPEGSVSTLKIQRTQQEDSAVYLCASSKMVSPSFYEQYFGPGTRLTVT.

The chain is built from TRBV27 and TRBJ1-1; 7 positions agree with TRBD1. Germline V gene sequence: CDR1 MNHEY, CDR2 SMNVEV (reference sequence). The ends lost 4 bases at V and 1 base at J; junction bases unmatched: 3. The CDR3 totals 14 residues. The CDR3 reads CASSSRDRNTEAFF. CDR3 nucleotide sequence: TGTGCCAGCAGTTCGCGGGACAGGAACACTGAAGCTTTCTTT.

This chain connects TRBV7-2 to TRBJ2-5, with D maybe TRBD2 (5 bases). Germline lookup yields CDR1 SGHTA and CDR2 FQGNSA. V was cut by 3 bases and J by 5 bases, with 16 bases left in between. The CDR3 covers 15 residues. The CDR3 DNA follows: TGTGCCAGCAGCTTTTCCGGCGCCTCGGGGGAGACCCAGTACTTC. It is translated as CASSFSGASGETQYF. Filled out from reference TRBV7-2 and TRBJ2-5, the complete variable domain reads GAGVSQSPSNKVTEKGKDVELRCDPISGHTALYWYRQSLGQGLEFLIYFQGNSAPDKSGLPSDRFSAERTGGSVSTLTIQRTQQEDSAVYLCASSFSGASGETQYFGPGTRLLVL.

The chain uses TRBV6-1 and TRBJ2-7; D may correspond to TRBD1 or TRBD2 (5 bases each). V was cut by 8 bases and J by 5 bases, with 22 bases left in between. CDR1 MNHNS and CDR2 SASEGT come from the germline V gene. This CDR3 spans 15 amino acids. Here the CDR3 reads CASVEGYAGSNEQYF. In DNA, the CDR3 is TGTGCCAGCGTAGAGGGGTATGCAGGGTCCAACGAGCAGTACTTC.

The rearrangement uses TRBV5-8 and TRBJ2-1; D could derive from TRBD1 or TRBD2 (5 bases each). This CDR3 spans 15 amino acids. V was trimmed by 3 bases and J by 0 bases, leaving 10 bases between them. Germline V gene sequence: CDR1 SGHTS, CDR2 YDEGEE. The CDR3 region is CASSSGTYSYNEQFF. The CDR3 DNA is TGTGCCAGCAGCTCCGGGACCTACTCCTACAATGAGCAGTTCTTC.

The genes are TRBV19 and TRBJ1-2; D not resolved. Looked up from germline, CDR1 is LNHDA and CDR2 is SQIVND (reference sequence). V lost 6 bases to trimming and J lost 0 bases, with 11 bases between them. This CDR3 has 14 amino acids. The CDR3 spells CASSRGPANYGYTF. The DNA of the CDR3 is TGTGCCAGTAGCCGCGGACCCGCTAACTATGGCTACACCTTC.

This chain joins TRBV6-1 and TRBJ1-5, with unresolved D. Germline CDR1 MNHNS, CDR2 SASEGT. The CDR3 loop spans 13 amino acids. Trimming took off 4 bases at V and 0 bases at J, with 4 bases between the two ends. The CDR3 bases are TGTGCCAGCAGTGGAGATAGCAATCAGCCCCAGCATTTT. It encodes CASSGDSNQPQHF.

This rearrangement joins TRBV7-9 to TRBJ2-2; perhaps TRBD1 as D (6 bases). The CDR3 totals 15 residues. Trimming removed 0 bases from V and 6 bases from J, with 11 bases in between. Germline lookup yields CDR1 SEHNR and CDR2 FQNEAQ (reference sequence). This CDR3 is CASSLAQGFAGELFF. Here the CDR3 DNA reads TGTGCCAGCAGCTTAGCACAGGGTTTTGCCGGGGAGCTGTTTTTT.

This clone was detected only a few times. This chain uses TRBV7-6 with TRBJ2-7; 11 nucleotides match TRBD1. CDR1 and CDR2 from the germline V gene are SGHVS and FNYEAQ. Losses at the gene ends were 5 bases for V and 3 bases for J; bases not matched to a gene: 3. This CDR3 is built from 14 residues. DNA of the CDR3: TGTGCCAGCAGCGTCGGGACAGGGGGCTACGAGCAGTACTTC. Its translation: CASSVGTGGYEQYF.

The chain is built from TRBV11-2 and TRBJ1-1, with D possibly being TRBD1 (5 bases). CDR3 size: 13 residues. The germline gives CDR1 SGHAT, CDR2 FQNNGV. V was cut by 5 bases and J by 11 bases, with 18 bases left in between. CDR3 loop: CASSPPDIKWAFF. The DNA of the CDR3 is TGTGCCAGCAGCCCCCCGGACATCAAGTGGGCTTTCTTT.

This chain uses TRBV4-3 with TRBJ2-3, with D unresolved. Germline values: CDR1 LGHNA, CDR2 YSLEER. The CDR3 is 14 amino acids. V lost 0 bases to trimming and J lost 4 bases, with 8 bases between them. CDR3 sequence reads: CASSQEVLSDTQYF. Written as DNA, the CDR3 is TGCGCCAGCAGCCAAGAGGTCCTCTCAGATACGCAGTATTTT.

The chain combines TRBV6-6 with TRBJ2-2, with no clear D. Germline CDR1 reads MNHNY; CDR2 reads SVGAGI (reference sequence). The CDR3 has 11 amino acids. Trimming pared 6 bases from V and 1 base from J, leaving 0 bases between. CDR3 sequence: CASRNTGELFF. CDR3 coding DNA: TGTGCCAGCAGGAACACCGGGGAGCTGTTTTTT.

The CDR3 loop is CASSPLDRAEQYF. In nucleotides, the CDR3 is TGTGCCAGCAGTCCATTGGACAGGGCCGAGCAGTACTTC. The genes are TRBV25-1 and TRBJ2-7, with 8 nucleotides matching TRBD1. The ends lost 5 bases at V and 6 bases at J; junction bases unmatched: 6. The CDR3 contains 13 residues. In germline, CDR1 is MGHDK, CDR2 SYGVNS.

CDR3 residues: CASSLRQKCGYGYTF. As DNA, the CDR3 is TGTGCCAGCAGCTTAAGGCAAAAGTGTGGCTATGGCTACACCTTC. The chain couples TRBV7-3 to TRBJ1-2; D unclear. V dropped 1 base and J dropped 4 bases, with 13 bases sitting between them. Per the germline V gene, CDR1 is SGHTA and CDR2 is FQGTGA. There are 15 residues in the CDR3.